This T cell receptor beta chain derives from a study of cytomegalovirus exposure and HLA in healthy donors (dated by TCRdb to the late 2010s). Describing the broader study: According to an earlier analysis of several hundred of the donors, some 170 million T cells yielded 90 million to 130 million unique TCR beta sequences and around 300 Gb of sequence data. About 300 gigabases of sequencing data and around 90 million unique TCR sequences made up an early release that covered around 640 HLA-typed donors. Among the approximately 400 genotyped donors, around 81% belonged to the genetic ancestry cluster associated with self-reported Caucasian donors. The aim of the study was to test whether cataloging public T cell receptors could identify signatures of past pathogen exposure. The study used immunosequencing to profile the T cell repertoires of approximately 630 subjects and linked those repertoires to cytomegalovirus serostatus. Along with the approximately 700-subject first cohort, a separate validation cohort of over a hundred different subjects was used. To predict cytomegalovirus infection status, the study combined high-throughput TCR immunosequencing, statistical association of individual TCRs with disease status, and machine learning. To study patterns of TCR occurrence, a later analysis re-analyzed previously published TCR beta repertoires from 666 donors and added high-resolution HLA genotyping. Rather than using new phenotypic data, the later analysis identified candidate immune exposures from TCR beta sequences and from how often those sequences occurred across donors. An earlier analysis of about 600 of the donors used high-throughput TCR beta sequencing to judge whether each TCR beta V gene segment behaved as functional or pseudogenic. Donor age, sex, ethnicity and CMV serostatus were compiled alongside the repertoire data. A later genetic analysis took genome-wide SNP genotypes for about three fifths of the roughly 700 donors and used that subset as a discovery cohort. All discovery cohort repertoires had been generated on a single sequencing platform. Class I and class II HLA loci were covered by the typing at four-digit resolution. The number of donors typed differed by locus, with about 620-630 for A, B, C, DRB1 and DQB1, 522 for DQA1, over 600 for DPA1, and under 490 for DPB1. Several DR-DQ haplotypes were treated as single units for association and clustering because of strong linkage in the cohort. Among under 450 genotyped donors of the cohort, an average of around 240,000 unique TCR beta nucleotide sequences were sequenced per donor, about a sixth of them non-productive. The investigation overall reported the following: An earlier analysis of some 590 of the donors showed that most TCR beta V segments appeared in productive rearrangements either about 87% or about 30% of the time, which broadly matched IMGT annotations. Linkage disequilibrium might explain the correlated functional status among segregating V segments, but an unknown experimental factor could not be ruled out. Compared with equally common non-associated chains, HLA-associated TCR beta chains in a later analysis were more clonally expanded and had lower generation probabilities. Cytomegalovirus status was reported to be diagnosed by the classifier with high specificity and sensitivity in both the original and validation cohorts. Some IMGT-functional V segments, including TRBV6-2 and TRBV6-3, could not be distinguished by the 87-base-pair reads and were therefore excluded. Roughly uniform sequencing depth across donors was assumed in presence/absence analyses, although this assumption may not hold. The study gave a list of some 150 TCR beta chains associated with cytomegalovirus. The cohort was sequenced for TCR beta chains only, and without alpha or paired-chain data the features that could be detected were limited. A further reported finding was that TCR beta sequences accurately predicted the HLA-A and HLA-B alleles for most subjects in the first cohort. A group of highly shared sequence variants was considered likely to be a technical artifact of the sequencing pipeline. According to a later genetic analysis, donors in an Asian-associated ancestry cluster had fewer N-insertions in productive TCRs than the approximately 710-donor mean. Strong co-occurrence of HLA alleles, especially DR and DQ, made assigning TCR associations to individual alleles difficult. In a later analysis, about 16,000 TCR beta sequences were associated with specific HLA alleles at a false discovery rate of 0.05. A later analysis found that most CMV-associated TCR beta chains appeared HLA-restricted, with HLA associations seemingly driven largely by CMV exposure. Because counts were too low, more than 15 rarely observed V segments, including chromosome 9 orphons, were left out of the earlier analysis of approximately 500 of the donors. CMV serostatus was the only immune exposure information available for the cohort. A few of the identified cytomegalovirus-associated TCR beta chains were confirmed in vitro to be specific for cytomegalovirus antigens. Across donors, most TCR sequences were observed very rarely, whereas some public TCRs were present in many individuals. Because HLA typing was unavailable for some donors at each locus, only the typed subset was used in association tests. In a later analysis, several top co-occurrence clusters were reported to appear linked to parvovirus B19, influenza, CMV and Epstein-Barr virus. It was suggested by the authors that the approach could potentially be generalized to other disease states and immunological phenotypes. A later analysis found that TCR association rates varied across HLA loci, with DRB1 alleles showing the most associated TCRs and HLA-C alleles the fewest. In a later genetic analysis, a missense DCLRE1C variant was associated with V-gene and J-gene trimming of TCR beta chains, and the association was replicated in an independent cohort.

The cohort consisted of 600 to 700 healthy bone marrow donors. All cohort members were sampled while nominally healthy, although unrecorded immune exposures were likely present. The donor was CMV seronegative and belonged to the group of over 300 seronegative cohort members. A peripheral blood sample was collected from each donor, and TCR beta sequencing was performed on peripheral blood mononuclear cells. The Qiagen DNeasy Blood Extraction Kit was used to extract genomic DNA from the blood cell samples. The receptor library was made with the immunoSEQ multiplex PCR assay. For the multiplex PCR, a mixture combining 60 forward primers for TCR Vbeta segments and 13 reverse primers for TCR Jbeta segments was used. The CDR3 region of rearranged TCR beta genes was amplified from genomic DNA by a multiplex PCR assay. On the Illumina HiSeq System, the amplified TCR beta libraries were sequenced as 87-base-pair reads. In the authors' own workflow: In a later analysis, tens of millions of unique TCR beta chains were counted across the 500 to 700 repertoires, and around 11 million of these chains were shared by at least two donors. A nearest-neighbor algorithm error-corrected the raw reads and collapsed the reads into unique sequences, merging closely related sequences to remove PCR and sequencing errors. CDR3 sequences were aligned to IMGT reference sequences to assign V, D and J gene segments. Each retained sequence needed at least a six-nucleotide match to both a V gene segment and a J gene segment. Rearrangements were classified as productive when the CDR3 lacked stop codons and remained in frame with V and J, and all other rearrangements were classified as non-productive. CDR3 was defined by IMGT convention, running from the second conserved V-encoded cysteine to the conserved J-encoded phenylalanine. In an earlier analysis of around 640 of the donors, sequences lacking an unambiguous match to a single V gene segment were excluded. In an earlier analysis of around 600 of the donors, V segments were called functional above 56.7% productive rearrangements and were called segregating when the between-donor standard deviation exceeded 5%. To diagnose cytomegalovirus status from the catalog of TCR beta chain sequences, a statistical classification framework was built. In a later analysis, TCR nucleotide sequences were compared against IMGT/GENE-DB human TR gene sequences so that V and J genes could be assigned. The TCRdist pipeline was used in a later analysis to assign CDR3 sequences and most-parsimonious VDJ recombination scenarios. In a later analysis, each TCR beta chain was defined by its CDR3 amino acid sequence together with its V-gene family, and reads without a unique V-gene family were excluded. A later analysis removed roughly 590 highly shared, low-generation-probability nucleotide sequences to deal with suspected cross-contamination and a sequencing artifact. In a later analysis, a clonal expansion index was calculated for each public chain from normalized within-repertoire ranks of inferred template counts. A later analysis computed generation probabilities with a VDJ recombination model fitted to out-of-frame rearrangements, and checked the results against IGoR. In a later analysis, TCR-TCR, TCR-HLA and TCR-CMV co-occurrence was scored with hypergeometric tests, and a repertoire-size bias correction was applied to TCR pairs. A later analysis estimated false discovery rates by permuting HLA or CMV assignments 20 times. In a later analysis, co-occurring TCRs were grouped with DBSCAN, and TCRdist sequence similarity was added when clustering was performed within HLA-allele-positive subsets. Repertoires with fewer than 30,000 or more than 120,000 public chains, plus five repertoires with anomalous nucleotide sharing, were excluded from co-occurrence clustering. The table was pulled from immuneACCESS by TCRdb, which kept in-frame rearrangements only. Such tables lose some clones; where checked, under half of the loss comes from unresolved V genes, and the rest has no known cause. D and trimming were read from the DNA, whereas the V and J calls and clone size are those reported in that table. The table for this sample lists 200,000 or so clones; approximately 80% of them were counted only once. The ten biggest clones cover 1.4% of the sample.

The CDR3 goes from the cysteine to the phenylalanine over 16 residues. The read is trimmed to its CDR3 DNA, 48 bases read in frame from base 1. The CDR1 and CDR2 encoded by the germline V gene are KGHSH and LQKENI. To note about this clone: Its antigen remains undetermined. The junction differs from germline at one of its ends, possibly a read error.

The chain was built from TRBV18 and TRBJ2-5; 8 middle bases align to TRBD1. The receptor comes from a girl aged 10 to 17 in good health and CMV-seronegative. Sequencing was performed on PBMCs. The nucleotides are TGTGCCAGCTCACCAACAGGGGGATTGGTCCAACAGACCCAGTACTTC. It translates to CASSPTGGLVQQTQYF.